A single TCR beta chain is shown here with its context. The sample belongs to a study of T-cell reconstitution after alpha-beta-depleted transplantation in children. V was trimmed by 0 bases and J by 2 bases, leaving 13 bases between them. The CDR3 loop spans 16 amino acids. CDR1 is MNHEY, CDR2 SVGEGT, per germline. Unique molecular identifiers were used to barcode this TCRbeta library. TCRdb used MiXCR to reprocess the PCR reads, holding one entry per CDR3 protein. In the table there are 640,000 or so distinct CDR3 sequences, about 15% of which are singletons. The chain couples TRBV6-2 or TRBV6-3 to TRBJ1-1, with D possibly being TRBD1 (6 bases). Source: PBMCs from the stem cell graft donor, taken from the stem cell graft. The TCR was taken from a human donor who donated a stem cell graft to a child with acute myeloid leukemia. Written as DNA, the CDR3 is TGTGCCAGCAGTTACTCTATCCAGACAGGCAACACTGAAGCTTTCTTT. Protein: CASSYSIQTGNTEAFF.